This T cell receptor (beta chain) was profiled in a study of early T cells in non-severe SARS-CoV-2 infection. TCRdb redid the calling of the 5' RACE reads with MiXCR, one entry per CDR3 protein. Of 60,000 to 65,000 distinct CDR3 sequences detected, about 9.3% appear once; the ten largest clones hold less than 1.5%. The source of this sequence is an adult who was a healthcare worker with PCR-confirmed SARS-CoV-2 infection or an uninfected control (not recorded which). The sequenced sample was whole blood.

The CDR3 sequence is CASRTDRGFSGRTDTQYF. The CDR3 DNA reads TGTGCCAGCAGGACTGACAGGGGATTCTCGGGACGAACAGATACGCAGTATTTT. This rearrangement joins TRBV7-8 to TRBJ2-3; TRBD1 matches 8 bases. The CDR3 runs 18 residues. Per germline, CDR1 SGHVS and CDR2 FQNEAQ. The trim removed 6 bases at V and 3 bases at J, leaving 17 bases unmatched. The full variable domain, its missing parts supplied by reference TRBV7-8 and TRBJ2-3, is GAGVSQSPRYKVAKRGQDVALRCDPISGHVSLFWYQQALGQGPEFLTYFQNEAQLDKSGLPSDRFFAERPEGSVSTLKIQRTQQEDSAVYLCASRTDRGFSGRTDTQYFGPGTRLTVL.